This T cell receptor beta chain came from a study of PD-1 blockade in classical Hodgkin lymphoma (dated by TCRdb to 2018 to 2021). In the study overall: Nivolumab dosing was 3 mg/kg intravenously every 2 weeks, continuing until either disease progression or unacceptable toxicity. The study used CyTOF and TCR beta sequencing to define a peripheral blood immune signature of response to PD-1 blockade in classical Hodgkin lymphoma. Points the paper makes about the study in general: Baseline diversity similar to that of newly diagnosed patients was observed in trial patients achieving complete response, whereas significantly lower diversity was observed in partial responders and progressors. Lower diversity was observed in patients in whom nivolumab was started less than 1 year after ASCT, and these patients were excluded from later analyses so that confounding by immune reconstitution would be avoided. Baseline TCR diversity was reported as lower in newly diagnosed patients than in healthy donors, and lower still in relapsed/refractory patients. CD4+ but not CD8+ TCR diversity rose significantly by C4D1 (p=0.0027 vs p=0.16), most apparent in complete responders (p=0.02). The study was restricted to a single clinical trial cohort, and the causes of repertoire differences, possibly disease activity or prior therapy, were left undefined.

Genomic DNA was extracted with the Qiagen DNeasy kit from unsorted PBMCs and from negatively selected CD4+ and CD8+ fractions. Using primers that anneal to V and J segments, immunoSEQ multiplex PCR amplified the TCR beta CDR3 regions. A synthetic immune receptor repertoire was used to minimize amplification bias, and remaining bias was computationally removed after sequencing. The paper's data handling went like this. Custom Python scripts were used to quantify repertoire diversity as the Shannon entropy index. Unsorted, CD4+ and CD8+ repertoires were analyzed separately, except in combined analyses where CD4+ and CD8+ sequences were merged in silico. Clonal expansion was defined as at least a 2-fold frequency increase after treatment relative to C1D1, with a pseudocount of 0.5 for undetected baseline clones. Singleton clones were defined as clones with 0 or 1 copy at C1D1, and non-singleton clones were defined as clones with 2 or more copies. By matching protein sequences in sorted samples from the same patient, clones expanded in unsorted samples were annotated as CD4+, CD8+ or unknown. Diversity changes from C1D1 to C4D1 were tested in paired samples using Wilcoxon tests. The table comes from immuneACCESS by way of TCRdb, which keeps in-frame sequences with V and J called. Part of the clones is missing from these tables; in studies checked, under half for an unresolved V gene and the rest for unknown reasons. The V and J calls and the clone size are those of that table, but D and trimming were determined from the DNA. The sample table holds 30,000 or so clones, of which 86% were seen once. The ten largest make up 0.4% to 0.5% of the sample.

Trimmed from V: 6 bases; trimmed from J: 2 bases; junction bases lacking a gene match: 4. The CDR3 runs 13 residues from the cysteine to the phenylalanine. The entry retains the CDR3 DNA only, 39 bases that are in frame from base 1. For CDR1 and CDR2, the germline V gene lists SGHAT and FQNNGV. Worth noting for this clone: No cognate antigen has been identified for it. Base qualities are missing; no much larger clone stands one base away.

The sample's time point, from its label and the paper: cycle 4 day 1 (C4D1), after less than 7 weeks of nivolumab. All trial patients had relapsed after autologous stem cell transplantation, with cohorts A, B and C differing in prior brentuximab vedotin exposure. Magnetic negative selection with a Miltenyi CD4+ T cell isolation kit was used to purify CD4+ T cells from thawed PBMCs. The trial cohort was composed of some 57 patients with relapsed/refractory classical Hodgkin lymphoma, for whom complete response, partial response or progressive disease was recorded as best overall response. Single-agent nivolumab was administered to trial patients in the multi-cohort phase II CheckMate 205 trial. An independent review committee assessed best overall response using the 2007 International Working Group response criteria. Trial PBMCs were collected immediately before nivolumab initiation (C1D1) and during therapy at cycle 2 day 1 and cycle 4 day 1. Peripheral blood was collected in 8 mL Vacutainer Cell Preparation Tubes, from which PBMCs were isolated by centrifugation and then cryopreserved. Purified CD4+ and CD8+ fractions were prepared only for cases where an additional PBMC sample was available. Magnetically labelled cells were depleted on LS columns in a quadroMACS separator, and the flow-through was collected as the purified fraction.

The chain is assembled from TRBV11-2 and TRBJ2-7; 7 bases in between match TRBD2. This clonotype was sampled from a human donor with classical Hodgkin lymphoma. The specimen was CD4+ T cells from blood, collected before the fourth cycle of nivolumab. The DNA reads TGTGCCAGCAGGGGCAGCGGGACCTACGAGCAGTACTTC. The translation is CASRGSGTYEQYF.